The clone carrying this T cell receptor beta chain was counted a few times. Its antigen is unidentified. This record comes from a study of identical twins. Findings and caveats of the study: Cross-sectional statistics, not tracking of the same donors, supported the conclusions.

TCRdb re-derived calls from the 5' RACE reads in MiXCR, one entry per CDR3 protein. Among more than 600,000 distinct CDR3 sequences listed, 18% were seen once. The CDR3 consists of 13 residues. Trimming shortened V by 4 bases and J by 4 bases, and 9 bases separated the two germline ends. Germline CDR1 SGHTA, CDR2 FQGNSA. The sample was also reused in another study, on T cells expressing NK-cell markers.

The clonotype comes from a woman aged 18-29 years in good health. Sequenced sample: PBMCs. The chain combines TRBV7-2 with TRBJ2-3; tentative D call: TRBD1 (5 bases). The CDR3 reads CASSSQGSDTQYF. CDR3 in DNA: TGTGCCAGCAGCTCCCAGGGATCAGATACGCAGTATTTT. Supplemented by reference TRBV7-2 and TRBJ2-3, the full variable domain reads GAGVSQSPSNKVTEKGKDVELRCDPISGHTALYWYRQSLGQGLEFLIYFQGNSAPDKSGLPSDRFSAERTGGSVSTLTIQRTQQEDSAVYLCASSSQGSDTQYFGPGTRLTVL.